Following are 16 T cell receptor beta chains from one sample sequenced in a study of blood T cell repertoires in COVID-19. Produced via immunoSEQ multiplex PCR; TCRdb's table is partial and in-frame only. The repertoire consists of just over 300,000 clones, with about 90% occurring once and the leading ten covering 1.5% to 2%. The sample was peripheral blood. Receptor source: a woman between 25 and 40 years old with COVID-19, enrolled during active disease.

This chain links TRBV19 with TRBJ2-2; 11 positions match TRBD1. V was pared by 5 bases and J by 13 bases, with 12 bases of the junction left unmatched. CDR1 and CDR2 from the germline V gene are LNHDA and SQIVND (reference sequence). The CDR3 length is 15 residues. CDR3 nucleotides: TGTGCCAGTAGTCCCTGGGACAGGGGGGGGGATTGGCTGTTTTTT. This codes for CASSPWDRGGDWLFF.

The chain employs TRBV10-3 and TRBJ2-2; 8 bases agree with TRBD2. The V gene's germline CDR1 is ENHRY and CDR2 SYGVKD. V was pared by 8 bases and J by 5 bases, with 7 bases of the junction left unmatched. The CDR3 spans 14 residues. The CDR3 region is CAISGTSGTGELFF. The CDR3 DNA follows: TGTGCCATCTCCGGGACTAGTGGAACCGGGGAGCTGTTTTTT.

V and J are TRBV4-3 and TRBJ2-1; 7 nucleotides agree with TRBD1. V dropped 0 bases and J dropped 2; count of bases not matched to a gene: 4. CDR3 length equals 16 residues. Germline V gives CDR1 LGHNA, CDR2 YSLEER. The CDR3 sequence is CASSQDNRGTYNEQFF. CDR3 sequence (DNA): TGCGCCAGCAGCCAAGATAACAGGGGTACCTACAATGAGCAGTTCTTC.

The chain links TRBV21-1 to TRBJ1-2; the table's D call, TRBD1, has no DNA check behind it. TRBV21-1 is labeled a pseudogene. This CDR3 has 16 amino acids. The DNA of the CDR3 is TGTGCCAGCAGCCCGGACAGTAGTCTCCACGACAATGGCTACACCTTC. This encodes CASSPDSSLHDNGYTF.

This clone was recorded a few times. The chain joins TRBV7-3 to TRBJ1-1, with unresolved D. The CDR3 extends over 13 amino acids. The germline V and J ends were trimmed by 6 bases and 2 bases, with 10 bases remaining between them. Looked up from germline, CDR1 is SGHTA and CDR2 is FQGTGA. The CDR3 here is CASRQEGNTEAFF. In DNA form, the CDR3 reads TGTGCCAGCAGGCAAGAGGGAAACACTGAAGCTTTCTTT.

This chain uses TRBV10-1 with TRBJ1-3; 12 nucleotides align to TRBD1. V shed 6 bases and J 2 bases; nucleotides not matched to a gene: 2. The CDR3 has 15 residues. The V gene's germline CDR1 is WNHNN and CDR2 SYGVQD (reference sequence). The CDR3 protein is CASSRDRGPGNTIYF. Written as DNA, the CDR3 is TGCGCCAGCAGCCGGGACAGGGGGCCTGGAAACACCATATATTTT.

This chain uses TRBV19 with TRBJ1-1; 8 nucleotides match TRBD1. This CDR3 is 16 amino acids long. With 4 bases clipped from V and 4 bases from J, the junction kept 11 bases outside the gene matches. Germline V gene sequence: CDR1 LNHDA, CDR2 SQIVND (reference sequence). Written as DNA, the CDR3 is TGTGCCAGTAGTACCCTGACAGGGGCGGGGGCCACTGAAGCTTTCTTT. It codes for CASSTLTGAGATEAFF.

This chain uses TRBV2 with TRBJ2-1, with 11 positions matching TRBD2. V shed 2 bases, J shed 10 bases, and the junction held 7 bases outside the gene matches. This CDR3 has 15 amino acids. The germline CDR1 and CDR2 sequences are SNHLY and FYNNEI. Written as DNA, the CDR3 is TGTGCCAGCAGTGAATTCGGGACTAGCGGTTCCGAGCAGTTCTTC. Translation gives CASSEFGTSGSEQFF. Complete variable domain (other parts from reference TRBV2 and TRBJ2-1): EPEVTQTPSHQVTQMGQEVILRCVPISNHLYFYWYRQILGQKVEFLVSFYNNEISEKSEIFDDQFSVERPDGSNFTLKIRSTKLEDSAMYFCASSEFGTSGSEQFFGPGTRLTVL.

The J gene is TRBJ2-7, the V gene TRBV7-9; the match to TRBD2 covers 8 bases. CDR3 length: 12 amino acids. The ends lost 7 bases at V and 7 bases at J; junction bases unmatched: 6. Germline V gene data show CDR1 as SEHNR and CDR2 as FQNEAQ (reference sequence). CDR3 residues: CASTSGGAEQYF. CDR3 coding DNA: TGTGCCAGCACCTCCGGGGGGGCTGAGCAGTACTTC.

The gene calls are TRBV28 and TRBJ2-6, with 8 bases identical to TRBD1. J gave up 2 bases and V 6 bases, and 3 bases lay outside the gene matches. CDR1 MDHEN and CDR2 SYDVKM come from the germline V gene. The length of the CDR3 is 15 residues. CDR3: CASRATGAGANVLTF. Written as DNA, the CDR3 is TGTGCCAGCAGAGCGACAGGGGCTGGGGCCAACGTCCTGACTTTC.

V gene TRBV11-1 combines with J gene TRBJ2-5, with a tentative D call TRBD2 (6 bases). V lost 1 base to trimming and J lost 5 bases, with 11 bases between them. From germline, CDR1 is SGHAT and CDR2 FQDESV (reference sequence). The CDR3 covers 14 residues. The CDR3 DNA sequence: TGTGCCAGCAGCTTAGAGAGGAGGGCGGAGACCCAGTACTTC. Translating it yields CASSLERRAETQYF. Full variable domain (rest looked up from reference TRBV11-1 and TRBJ2-5): EAEVAQSPRYKITEKSQAVAFWCDPISGHATLYWYRQILGQGPELLVQFQDESVVDDSQLPKDRFSAERLKGVDSTLKIQPAELGDSAMYLCASSLERRAETQYFGPGTRLLVL.

This clone showed up just once. V gene TRBV2 combines with J gene TRBJ1-6, with 7 bases identical to TRBD1. CDR3 size: 14 residues. CDR1 is SNHLY and CDR2 is FYNNEI in the germline V gene. V trimming: 6 bases; J trimming: 8 bases; junction bases outside the gene matches: 7. CDR3 nucleotide sequence: TGTGCCAGCAGACCCGGGACAGTGGATTCACCCCTCCACTTT. The encoded protein is CASRPGTVDSPLHF.

The chain employs TRBV6-5 and TRBJ1-6; 8 bases agree with TRBD1. Germline assignment: CDR1 MNHEY and CDR2 SVGAGI. The V segment lost 6 bases and the J segment 6 bases; nucleotides outside the gene matches: 4. The CDR3 contains 14 residues. CDR3 sequence reads: CASRAGQGNSPLHF. As DNA, the CDR3 is TGTGCCAGCAGGGCCGGACAGGGTAATTCACCCCTCCACTTT.

The chain combines TRBV9 with TRBJ2-1; 13 bases are a match to TRBD2. The CDR3 spans 16 residues. V was clipped by 2 bases and J by 9 bases; unmatched bases: 8. CDR1 and CDR2 (germline): SGDLS, YYNGEE. In DNA, the CDR3 is TGTGCCAGCAGCGTCCGGGGGGGACTAGCGGGAATTGAGCAGTTCTTC. Protein sequence: CASSVRGGLAGIEQFF.

The chain carries TRBV19 and TRBJ2-1; possible D gene TRBD1, 6 bases. Trimming removed 3 bases at V and 8 bases at J, with 20 bases between. The CDR3 length is 16 residues. Germline CDR1 LNHDA, CDR2 SQIVND (reference sequence). Written as DNA, the CDR3 is TGTGCCAGTAGTATTTTCTGGCAGGGGTTCAAGGATGAGCAGTTCTTC. Translation: CASSIFWQGFKDEQFF.

Only one count was recorded for this clone. The genes are TRBV28 and TRBJ1-5; no reliable D call. CDR1 is MDHEN, CDR2 SYDVKM, per germline. The CDR3 contains 19 residues. Trimming removed 5 bases at V and 0 bases at J, with 23 bases between. This CDR3 is CASSQPSLRLIGSNQPQHF. The DNA of the CDR3 is TGTGCCAGCAGTCAGCCATCTCTTCGACTAATCGGTAGCAATCAGCCCCAGCATTTT.